This T cell receptor beta chain was recorded in a study of T cells in Graves' hyperthyroidism and ophthalmopathy. RNA transcripts yielded amplified TCR beta CDR3 regions. The study used the HTBI primer set for a first-round RT-PCR of the TCR CDR3. Each CDR3 protein gets one entry after TCRdb re-called the multiplex PCR reads with MiXCR. The sample lists roughly 570,000 distinct CDR3 sequences, about a sixth occurring once. This clonotype was counted a few times. Its antigen is still unknown. Researchers defined stable Graves' hyperthyroidism as no ophthalmopathy progression within 18 months. Uncontrolled infections, other autoimmune diseases, pregnancy or lactation led to exclusion of patients. Diagnosis relied on clinical symptoms, serum thyroxine and TRAb, thyroid ultrasound and orbital computed tomography. Germline V CDR1 and CDR2: SGHDN, FVKESK. Trimming took 4 bases from V and 5 from J, leaving 20 bases between them. This CDR3 is built from 16 residues.

Study findings and constraints: Stable hyperthyroidism and ophthalmopathy were separated using 13 V-J signatures.

The V call is TRBV14, the J call TRBJ2-5; D is ambiguous. The clonotype was recovered from a woman aged 25 to 39 with Graves' hyperthyroidism. Source material: blood. The CDR3 DNA is TGTGCCAGCAGCCTAGGGATTGTGTTGATGCAGGAGACCCAGTACTTC. Its protein is CASSLGIVLMQETQYF.